The 8 T cell receptor beta chains listed next were all sequenced from one sample in a study of glioma-infiltrating T cells. Using RNA template, CDR3s of TCR alpha and beta were amplified with iRepertoire arm-PCR. MiXCR, run by TCRdb on the multiplex PCR reads, gives a single entry per CDR3 protein. The data contain about 190,000 distinct CDR3 sequences, approximately 30% of them singletons. Sequenced material: glioma tissue, nonneoplastic brain tissue, or PBMCs (not recorded which). These receptors were taken from a human donor with low-grade glioma or glioblastoma, undergoing nonglioma brain surgery, or in good health (not recorded which).

This clonotype showed up many times. The chain is built from TRBV6-4 and TRBJ1-1; 7 bases match TRBD1. Germline V CDR1 and CDR2: MRHNA, SNTAGT. Losses at the gene ends were 6 bases for V and 7 bases for J; bases not matched to a gene: 5. The CDR3 covers 12 residues. The CDR3 is CASRQGHGEAFF. The CDR3 nucleotides read TGTGCCAGCAGACAGGGGCACGGTGAAGCTTTCTTT.

This clonotype has at least ten counts. The chain is built from TRBV7-2 and TRBJ2-7, with 8 bases aligning to TRBD1. The germline V gene has CDR1 SGHTA and CDR2 FQGNSA. The length of the CDR3 is 12 residues. V was pared by 4 bases and J by 7 bases, with 3 bases of the junction left unmatched. For the CDR3, the DNA is TGTGCCAGCAGCTCGGACAGGGCGGAGCAGTACTTC. Residues: CASSSDRAEQYF.

This clonotype was observed at least ten times. The V gene is TRBV24-1, the J gene TRBJ1-4, with D possibly being TRBD1 (5 bases). V was trimmed by 8 bases and J by 7 bases, leaving 13 bases between them. The CDR3 is 13 residues long. Germline V gene data show CDR1 as KGHDR and CDR2 as SFDVKD. CDR3 sequence (DNA): TGTGCCACCAAGGCACAGGTACTTGAAAAACTGTTTTTT. Its translation is CATKAQVLEKLFF.

There are many counts of this clonotype. The gene calls are TRBV27 and TRBJ2-7; D gene ambiguous. CDR1 is MNHEY and CDR2 is SMNVEV in the germline V gene (reference sequence). The CDR3 spans 14 residues. V gave up 2 bases and J gave up 3 bases, with 11 bases separating them. This CDR3 is CASSLSQPNYEQYF. The CDR3 nucleotides are TGTGCCAGCAGTTTAAGTCAACCTAACTACGAGCAGTACTTC.

The chain employs TRBV5-4 and TRBJ2-7; TRBD2 might be the D (6 bases). The CDR3 runs 14 residues. The germline CDR1 and CDR2 sequences are SGHNT and YYREEE (reference sequence). V dropped 3 bases and J dropped 4 bases, with 14 bases sitting between them. DNA of the CDR3: TGTGCCAGCAGCTCTGGACTAACCCAATACGAGCAGTACTTC. Its protein is CASSSGLTQYEQYF.

In this sample, this clonotype turned up many times. This chain joins TRBV19 and TRBJ1-5; tentative D call: TRBD1 (5 bases). This CDR3 region has 14 residues. V was clipped by 5 bases and J by 3 bases, with 11 bases between them. Per germline, CDR1 LNHDA and CDR2 SQIVND (reference sequence). The CDR3 reads CASSPDRPNQPQHF. The CDR3 DNA reads as TGTGCCAGTAGTCCCGACAGACCCAATCAGCCCCAGCATTTT.

This chain uses TRBV15 with TRBJ1-5; 10 bases match TRBD1. CDR1 is LNHNV, CDR2 YYDKDF, per germline (reference sequence). This CDR3 spans 18 amino acids. V was clipped by 0 bases and J by 8 bases; unmatched bases: 13. The CDR3 loop reads CATSRESNAGTGVKPQHF. For the CDR3, the DNA is TGTGCCACCAGCAGAGAGAGCAATGCTGGGACAGGGGTAAAGCCCCAGCATTTT.

The genes are TRBV9 and TRBJ1-1, with TRBD1 matching over 7 bases. The CDR3 is 15 amino acids. V gave up 0 bases and J gave up 5 bases; unmatched junction bases: 7. Germline CDR1 and CDR2: SGDLS and YYNGEE. The CDR3 reads CASSVGSAGGTEAFF. The CDR3 DNA sequence: TGTGCCAGCAGCGTAGGATCGGCAGGGGGAACTGAAGCTTTCTTT. Complete variable domain (other parts from reference TRBV9 and TRBJ1-1): DSGVTQTPKHLITATGQRVTLRCSPRSGDLSVYWYQQSLDQGLQFLIQYYNGEERAKGNILERFSAQQFPDLHSELNLSSLELGDSALYFCASSVGSAGGTEAFFGQGTRLTVV.